Below, one TCR beta chain is given with its context. Its recognized antigen is unknown. The input lacks base qualities; no much larger clone sits a single base away. The data belong to a study of OX40 agonist ivuxolimab in advanced cancers. Describing the broader study: Ivuxolimab was an agonistic, fully human IgG2 monoclonal antibody directed against OX40 (CD134), a costimulatory receptor. Intravenous ivuxolimab was administered to patients every 2 weeks at six dose levels: 0.01, 0.1, 0.3, 1.5, 3 and 10 mg/kg. A male proportion of almost 85% and a mean age of 60 years, ranging from about 20 to 80, were recorded for the dose-escalation cohort. Patients were allowed to have had prior anti-PD-1, anti-PD-L1 or anti-CTLA-4 therapy, and 40% of the dose-escalation patients had been treated with checkpoint inhibitors. Three dose-escalation patients achieved partial responses, one with hepatocellular carcinoma and two with cutaneous melanoma. The purpose of peripheral TCRbeta sequencing was to test whether ivuxolimab changed TCR sequence diversity and led to clonal T-cell expansion. Among the approximately 50 dose-escalation patients, around 20 had hepatocellular carcinoma, about 15 melanoma, 9 renal cell carcinoma and 9 head and neck cancer. The paper covers the monotherapy dose-escalation part of the phase I ivuxolimab trial, which included N = 52 patients.

The trial excluded patients who had a history of autoimmune disease or were on systemic immunosuppression. In every dose cohort, peripheral blood was drawn for TCR sequencing at baseline, cycle 4 day 1, and cycle 7 day 1. The samples were drawn from a first-in-human, open-label, multicenter phase I dose-escalation trial of ivuxolimab. Adults with locally advanced or metastatic melanoma, renal cell, hepatocellular, or head and neck squamous cell carcinoma were enrolled in the trial. Before TCR sequencing, CD4+ and CD8+ T cells were separately sorted from peripheral blood. Study-level results and caveats: At doses of 0.1 to 3.0 mg/kg, clonal expansion of both CD4+ and CD8+ blood T cells was observed from baseline to week 6. The antigen specificity of the peripheral T cells that underwent clonal expansion was not determined. Low levels of normalized T-cell clonal expansion were also seen in some patients who did not respond. Partial responders in the 0.1-3.0 mg/kg groups had among the lowest normalized peripheral clonal expansion, especially among CD8+ T cells. On average, CD8+ T cells showed more expanded clones than CD4+ T cells after ivuxolimab.

CDR1 and CDR2 were assigned from the germline V gene (reference sequence) as WNHNN and SYGVQD. From the cysteine up to the phenylalanine, the CDR3 has a length of 14 residues. This entry keeps only the CDR3 DNA: 42 bases, framed from base 1. V drops 10 bases and J drops 0 bases, leaving 13 bases in between. For sequencing of the TCRbeta CDR3 region, genomic DNA was extracted from the sorted cells. TCRbeta CDR3 regions were sequenced using the immunoSEQ Assay. Not all clones reach the TCRdb copy of this immuneACCESS table, which keeps in-frame sequences only. Checked studies attribute under half of the gap to unresolved V genes and leave the rest unexplained. The sample yields fewer than 85,000 clones; roughly 85% were counted once. The ten largest clones take up around 2% of the sample.

The source material was CD4+ or CD8+ T cells sorted from blood, sampled in a trial of the OX40 agonist ivuxolimab. This sequence originates from an adult with an advanced solid tumor such as melanoma, head and neck, liver or kidney cancer. The sequence links TRBV10-1 to TRBJ1-5, with TRBD1 tentatively as D gene (6 bases match). The base sequence is TGCGCCAAAGGACAGCCATATAGCAATCAGCCCCAGCATTTT. This yields the protein CAKGQPYSNQPQHF.